The 10 T cell receptor beta chains given below trace back to one sample, sequenced in a study of neoadjuvant anti-PD-1 for oral cavity cancer. Profiling relied on immunoSEQ multiplex PCR, and the TCRdb table lists in-frame clones only, not all of them. In the table there are over 10,000 clones, around 53% of which are singletons. Sample: tumor tissue, taken before nivolumab (anti-PD-1) treatment. The receptors were gathered from a person aged 35-79 years with oral cavity squamous cell carcinoma.

Within the sample, this clone is medium-sized. The V gene is TRBV7-9, the J gene TRBJ2-1; a possible D gene is TRBD1 (5 bases). The CDR3 has 15 residues. Trimming cost V 7 bases and J 8 bases, with 21 bases left between them. CDR1 SEHNR and CDR2 FQNEAQ come from the germline V gene (reference sequence). The CDR3 loop is CASTGDSPFPDEQFF. CDR3 sequence (DNA): TGTGCCAGCACGGGCGACAGCCCTTTCCCCGATGAGCAGTTCTTC. Full variable domain (rest looked up from reference TRBV7-9 and TRBJ2-1): DTGVSQNPRHKITKRGQNVTFRCDPISEHNRLYWYRQTLGQGPEFLTYFQNEAQLEKSRLLSDRFSAERPKGSFSTLEIQRTEQGDSAMYLCASTGDSPFPDEQFFGPGTRLTVL.

This chain uses TRBV6-5 with TRBJ1-1; the D is unclear. Germline CDR1 is MNHEY and CDR2 is SVGAGI. CDR3 length equals 15 residues. The ends were cut back, 6 bases at V and 0 bases at J, with 14 bases in the middle. CDR3 amino acids: CASRHRRSLNTEAFF. Written as DNA, the CDR3 is TGTGCCAGCAGGCATCGACGGAGCTTGAACACTGAAGCTTTCTTT.

The chain couples TRBV15 to TRBJ1-5, with TRBD1 matching 10 bases. V lost 5 bases and J lost 6; bases outside the gene matches: 7. Germline V lookup: CDR1 LNHNV, CDR2 YYDKDF (reference sequence). The CDR3 consists of 15 residues. CDR3: CATSGDRGLGQPQHF. CDR3 sequence (DNA): TGTGCCACCAGCGGCGACAGGGGGCTTGGTCAGCCCCAGCATTTT.

Written as DNA, the CDR3 is TGTGCCAGCAGCTTACTCTTAACAGGGGTTGTCACCGGGGAGCTGTTTTTT. Its translation: CASSLLLTGVVTGELFF. V and J are TRBV7-9 and TRBJ2-2; TRBD1 agrees at 7 bases. Germline V gene lookup returns CDR1 SEHNR and CDR2 FQNEAQ (reference sequence). The length of the CDR3 is 17 residues. Trimming removed 2 bases from V and 4 bases from J; junction bases left unmatched: 10.

The rearrangement links TRBV5-1 to TRBJ1-2, with a weak D call TRBD1 (5 bases). The CDR3 totals 15 residues. Germline lookup yields CDR1 SGHRS and CDR2 YFSETQ. Trimming stripped 5 bases from V and 2 bases from J, with 16 bases between. DNA for the CDR3: TGCGCCAGCAGTCGGGACGGGGACCTCAACTATGGCTACACCTTC. Its translation: CASSRDGDLNYGYTF.

This clone was seen more than once but under ten times. V and J are TRBV21-1 and TRBJ1-4. TRBV21-1 has pseudogene status. This CDR3 comprises 10 residues. CDR3 in amino acids: CARGEEKLFF. The CDR3 nucleotides read TGTGCCAGGGGGGAGGAAAAACTGTTTTTT.

This clone was seen just once. V gene TRBV14 combines with J gene TRBJ2-3; D possibly uses TRBD1 or TRBD2 (6 bases each). Trimming removed 3 bases at V and 3 bases at J, with 16 bases between. The CDR3 length is 16 residues. Germline V gene data show CDR1 as SGHDN and CDR2 as FVKESK. For the CDR3, the DNA is TGTGCCAGCAGCCATCTCAGCGGAGGGGGAACAGATACGCAGTATTTT. Its protein product is CASSHLSGGGTDTQYF.

This sequence joins TRBV6-1 and TRBJ1-1; D may be TRBD1 (6 bases). Trimming pared 0 bases from V and 6 bases from J, leaving 14 bases between. Germline-derived CDR1 and CDR2 are MNHNS and SASEGT. There are 15 residues in the CDR3. CDR3 sequence (DNA): TGTGCCAGCAGTGAAGCGTTCGGGGGCGCGGCTGAAGCTTTCTTT. Protein: CASSEAFGGAAEAFF.

This clone ranks as medium-sized. V gene TRBV19 combines with J gene TRBJ2-2, with D possibly being TRBD1 (5 bases). Germline CDR1 is LNHDA and CDR2 is SQIVND (reference sequence). V was clipped by 3 bases and J by 9 bases, with 8 bases between them. The CDR3 loop spans 12 amino acids. The CDR3 sequence is CASSIGARELFF. As DNA, the CDR3 is TGTGCCAGTAGTATTGGGGCCCGGGAGCTGTTTTTT.

The chain is built from TRBV5-4 and TRBJ2-7; a weak D match, TRBD1 (6 bases). CDR1 SGHNT and CDR2 YYREEE come from the germline V gene (reference sequence). The CDR3 runs to 14 residues. V lost 4 bases and J 2 bases, leaving 13 bases between the germline ends. The CDR3 nucleotides are TGTGCCAGCAGCAGCGACAGGACCGCCTACGAGCAGTACTTC. Encoded protein: CASSSDRTAYEQYF.